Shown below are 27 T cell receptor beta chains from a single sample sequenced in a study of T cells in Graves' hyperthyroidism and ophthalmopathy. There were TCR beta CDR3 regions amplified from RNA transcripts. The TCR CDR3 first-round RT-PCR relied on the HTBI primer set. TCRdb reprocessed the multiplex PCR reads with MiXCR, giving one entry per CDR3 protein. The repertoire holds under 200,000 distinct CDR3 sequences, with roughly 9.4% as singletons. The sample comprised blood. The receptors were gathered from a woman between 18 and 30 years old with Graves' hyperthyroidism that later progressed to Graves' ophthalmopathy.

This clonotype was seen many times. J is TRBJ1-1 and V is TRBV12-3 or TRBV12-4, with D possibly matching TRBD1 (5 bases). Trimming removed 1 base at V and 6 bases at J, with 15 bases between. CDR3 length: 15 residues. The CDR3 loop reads CASSLGQRTSAEAFF. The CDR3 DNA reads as TGTGCCAGCAGTTTAGGACAGAGAACAAGCGCTGAAGCTTTCTTT.

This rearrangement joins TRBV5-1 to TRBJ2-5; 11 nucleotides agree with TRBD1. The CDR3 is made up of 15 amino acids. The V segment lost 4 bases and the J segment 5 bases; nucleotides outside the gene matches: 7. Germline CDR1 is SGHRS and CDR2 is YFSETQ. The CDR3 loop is CASSTGQGAMETQYF. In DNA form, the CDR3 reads TGCGCCAGCAGCACCGGACAGGGGGCGATGGAGACCCAGTACTTC.

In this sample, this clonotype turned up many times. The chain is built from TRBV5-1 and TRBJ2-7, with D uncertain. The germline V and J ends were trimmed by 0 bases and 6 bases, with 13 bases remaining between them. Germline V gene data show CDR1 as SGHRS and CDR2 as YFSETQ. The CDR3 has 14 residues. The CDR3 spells CASSLGPPSPEQYF. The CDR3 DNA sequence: TGCGCCAGCAGCTTGGGTCCCCCTTCTCCCGAGCAGTACTTC.

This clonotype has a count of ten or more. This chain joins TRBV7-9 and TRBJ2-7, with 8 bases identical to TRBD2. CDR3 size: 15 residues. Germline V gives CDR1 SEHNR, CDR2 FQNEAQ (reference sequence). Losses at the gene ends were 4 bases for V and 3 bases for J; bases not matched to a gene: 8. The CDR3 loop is CASSSGIAGNYEQYF. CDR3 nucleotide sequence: TGTGCCAGCAGCTCCGGGATAGCGGGGAACTACGAGCAGTACTTC.

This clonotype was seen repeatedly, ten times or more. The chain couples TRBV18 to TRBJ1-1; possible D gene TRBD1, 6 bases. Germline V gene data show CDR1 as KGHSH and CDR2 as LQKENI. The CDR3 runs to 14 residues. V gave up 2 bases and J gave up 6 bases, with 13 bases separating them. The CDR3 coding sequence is TGTGCCAGCTCACCATCAGGGGCGCAGGCTGAAGCTTTCTTT. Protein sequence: CASSPSGAQAEAFF.

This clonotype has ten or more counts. The CDR3: CASSQTTGFFGEQYF. The CDR3 nucleotides are TGTGCCAGCTCACAAACGACAGGGTTTTTCGGCGAGCAGTACTTC. The chain links TRBV18 to TRBJ2-7; 7 bases match TRBD1. After removal of 4 bases from V and 6 bases from J, the junction contained 12 bases not matched to a gene. This CDR3 has 15 amino acids. From germline, CDR1 is KGHSH and CDR2 LQKENI.

The CDR3 DNA follows: TGTGCCAGCAGCTTACAGGTCAGCGGATTCTCTGGAAACACCATATATTTT. As protein: CASSLQVSGFSGNTIYF. This chain connects TRBV11-2 to TRBJ1-3, with D hard to call. The CDR3 extends over 17 amino acids. Between the trimmed V and J ends, which lost 2 bases and 0 bases, there was a span of 14 bases. From germline, CDR1 is SGHAT and CDR2 FQNNGV.

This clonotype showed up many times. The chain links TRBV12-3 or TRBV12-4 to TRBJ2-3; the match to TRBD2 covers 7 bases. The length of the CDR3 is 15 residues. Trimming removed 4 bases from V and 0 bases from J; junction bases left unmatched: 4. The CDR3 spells CASSYLAVSTDTQYF. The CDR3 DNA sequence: TGTGCCAGCAGTTACCTAGCGGTCAGCACAGATACGCAGTATTTT.

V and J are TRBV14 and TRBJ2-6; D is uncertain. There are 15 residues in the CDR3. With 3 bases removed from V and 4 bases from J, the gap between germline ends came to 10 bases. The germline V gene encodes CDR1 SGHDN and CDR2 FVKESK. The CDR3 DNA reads TGTGCCAGCAGCCAGTGGGGATCCGGGGCCAACGTCCTGACTTTC. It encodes CASSQWGSGANVLTF.

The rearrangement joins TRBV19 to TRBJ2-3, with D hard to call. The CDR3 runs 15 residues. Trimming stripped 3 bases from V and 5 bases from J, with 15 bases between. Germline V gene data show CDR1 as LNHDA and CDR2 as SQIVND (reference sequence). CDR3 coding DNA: TGTGCCAGTAGTATCCGCGGAGCTAGGGAAGATACGCAGTATTTT. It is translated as CASSIRGAREDTQYF. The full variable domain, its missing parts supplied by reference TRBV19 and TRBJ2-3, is DGGITQSPKYLFRKEGQNVTLSCEQNLNHDAMYWYRQDPGQGLRLIYYSQIVNDFQKGDIAEGYSVSREKKESFPLTVTSAQKNPTAFYLCASSIRGAREDTQYFGPGTRLTVL.

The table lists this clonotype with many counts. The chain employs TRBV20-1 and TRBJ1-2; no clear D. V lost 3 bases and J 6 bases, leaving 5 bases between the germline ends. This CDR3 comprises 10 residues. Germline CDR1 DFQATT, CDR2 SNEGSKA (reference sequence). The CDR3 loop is CSASADGYTF. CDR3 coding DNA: TGCAGTGCTAGTGCAGATGGCTACACCTTC.

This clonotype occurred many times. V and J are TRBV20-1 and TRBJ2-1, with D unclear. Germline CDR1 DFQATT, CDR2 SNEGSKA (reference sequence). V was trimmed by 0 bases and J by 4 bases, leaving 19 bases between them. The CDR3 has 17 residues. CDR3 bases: TGCAGTGCTAGAGATGTTTCAAAGGCTAGTGCATACAATGAGCAGTTCTTC. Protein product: CSARDVSKASAYNEQFF.

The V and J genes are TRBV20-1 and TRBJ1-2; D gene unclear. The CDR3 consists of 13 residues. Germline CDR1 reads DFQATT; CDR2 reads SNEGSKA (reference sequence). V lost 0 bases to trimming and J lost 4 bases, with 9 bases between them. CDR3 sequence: CSARDHLRYGYTF. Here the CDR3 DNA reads TGCAGTGCTAGAGATCATCTCCGCTATGGCTACACCTTC.

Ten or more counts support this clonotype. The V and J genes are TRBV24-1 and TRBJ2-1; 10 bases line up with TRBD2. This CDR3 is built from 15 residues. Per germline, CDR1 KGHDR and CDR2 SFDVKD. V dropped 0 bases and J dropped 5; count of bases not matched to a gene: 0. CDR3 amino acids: CATSDLSGGDNEQFF. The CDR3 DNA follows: TGTGCCACCAGTGATTTGAGCGGGGGGGACAATGAGCAGTTCTTC.

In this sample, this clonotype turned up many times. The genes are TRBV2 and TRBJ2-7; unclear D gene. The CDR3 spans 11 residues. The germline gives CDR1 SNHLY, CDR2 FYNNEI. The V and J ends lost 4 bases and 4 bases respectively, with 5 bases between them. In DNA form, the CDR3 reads TGTGCCAGCAGTGGGCATTACGAGCAGTACTTC. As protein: CASSGHYEQYF.

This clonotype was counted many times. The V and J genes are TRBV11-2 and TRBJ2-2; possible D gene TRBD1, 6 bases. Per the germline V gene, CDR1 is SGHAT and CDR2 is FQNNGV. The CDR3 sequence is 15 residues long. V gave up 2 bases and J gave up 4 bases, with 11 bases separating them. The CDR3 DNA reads TGTGCCAGCAGCTTACCCAGGGGCGCCACCGGGGAGCTGTTTTTT. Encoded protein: CASSLPRGATGELFF.

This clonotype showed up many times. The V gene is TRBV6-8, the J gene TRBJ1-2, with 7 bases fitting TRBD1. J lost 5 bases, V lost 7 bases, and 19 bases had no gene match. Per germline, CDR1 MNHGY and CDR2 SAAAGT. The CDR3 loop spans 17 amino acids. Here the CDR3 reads CASIPAHLGTAEYGYTF. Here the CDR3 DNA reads TGTGCCAGCATTCCTGCCCACCTCGGGACAGCTGAATATGGCTACACCTTC.

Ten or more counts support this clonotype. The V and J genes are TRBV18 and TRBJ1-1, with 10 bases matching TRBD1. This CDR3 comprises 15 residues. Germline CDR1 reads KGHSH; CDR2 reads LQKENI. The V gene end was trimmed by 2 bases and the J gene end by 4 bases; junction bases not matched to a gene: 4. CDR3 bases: TGTGCCAGCTCACCATCGACAGGGGGCACCACTGAAGCTTTCTTT. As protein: CASSPSTGGTTEAFF.

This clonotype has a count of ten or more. The CDR3 bases are TGTGCCAGCACGACGGGTGGACTGAGGAACACTGAAGCTTTCTTT. This codes for CASTTGGLRNTEAFF. The chain employs TRBV2 and TRBJ1-1; D ambiguous. Trimming shortened V by 7 bases and J by 1 base, and 16 bases separated the two germline ends. CDR1 and CDR2 (germline): SNHLY, FYNNEI. This CDR3 has 15 amino acids. The full variable domain, completed using reference TRBV2 and TRBJ1-1, is EPEVTQTPSHQVTQMGQEVILRCVPISNHLYFYWYRQILGQKVEFLVSFYNNEISEKSEIFDDQFSVERPDGSNFTLKIRSTKLEDSAMYFCASTTGGLRNTEAFFGQGTRLTVV.

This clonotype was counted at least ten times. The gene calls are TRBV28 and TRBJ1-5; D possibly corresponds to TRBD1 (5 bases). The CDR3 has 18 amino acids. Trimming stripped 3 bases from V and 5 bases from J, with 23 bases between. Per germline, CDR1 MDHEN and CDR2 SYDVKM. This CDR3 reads CASSFRWRGSRRDQPQHF. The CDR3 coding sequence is TGTGCCAGCAGTTTTCGATGGAGGGGAAGCCGAAGAGATCAGCCCCAGCATTTT.

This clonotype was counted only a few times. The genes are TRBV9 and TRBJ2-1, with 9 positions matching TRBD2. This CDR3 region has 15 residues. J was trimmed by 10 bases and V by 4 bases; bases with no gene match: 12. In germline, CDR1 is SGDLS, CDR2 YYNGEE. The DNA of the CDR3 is TGTGCCAGCAGCCCCTTGTCCAGCGGGGGGCCCGAGCAGTTCTTC. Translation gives CASSPLSSGGPEQFF.

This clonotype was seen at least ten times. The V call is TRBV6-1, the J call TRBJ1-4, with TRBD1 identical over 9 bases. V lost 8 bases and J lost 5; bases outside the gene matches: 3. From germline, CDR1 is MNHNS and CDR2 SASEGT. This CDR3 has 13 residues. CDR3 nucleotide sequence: TGTGCCAGCCTAGACAGGGGGAATGAAAAACTGTTTTTT. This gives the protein CASLDRGNEKLFF.

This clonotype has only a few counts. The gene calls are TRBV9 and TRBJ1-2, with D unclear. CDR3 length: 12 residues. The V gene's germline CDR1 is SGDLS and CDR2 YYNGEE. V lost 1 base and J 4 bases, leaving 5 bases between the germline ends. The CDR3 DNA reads TGTGCCAGCAGCGTAAACTTCTATGGCTACACCTTC. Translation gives CASSVNFYGYTF.

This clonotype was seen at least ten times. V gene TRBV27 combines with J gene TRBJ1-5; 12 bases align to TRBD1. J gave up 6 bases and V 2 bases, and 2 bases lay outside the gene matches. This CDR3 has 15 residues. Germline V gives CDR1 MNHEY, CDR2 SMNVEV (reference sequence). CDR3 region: CASSLTGQGAQPQHF. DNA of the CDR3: TGTGCCAGCAGTTTAACGGGACAGGGGGCTCAGCCCCAGCATTTT.

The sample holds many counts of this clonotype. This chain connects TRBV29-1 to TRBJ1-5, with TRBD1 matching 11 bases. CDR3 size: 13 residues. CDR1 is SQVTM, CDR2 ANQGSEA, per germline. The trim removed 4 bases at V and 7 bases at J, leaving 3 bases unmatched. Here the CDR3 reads CSVAGTGGQPQHF. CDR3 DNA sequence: TGCAGCGTTGCCGGGACAGGGGGACAGCCCCAGCATTTT. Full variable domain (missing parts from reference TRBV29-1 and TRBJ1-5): SAVISQKPSRDICQRGTSLTIQCQVDSQVTMMFWYRQQPGQSLTLIATANQGSEATYESGFVIDKFPISRPNLTFSTLTVSNMSPEDSSIYLCSVAGTGGQPQHFGDGTRLSIL.

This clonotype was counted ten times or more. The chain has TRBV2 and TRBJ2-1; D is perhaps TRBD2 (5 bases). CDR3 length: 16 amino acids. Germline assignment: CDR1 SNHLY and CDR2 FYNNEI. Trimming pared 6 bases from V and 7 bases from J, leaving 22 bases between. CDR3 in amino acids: CASRTLIARFVNEQFF. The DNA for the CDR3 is TGTGCCAGCAGGACCCTAATAGCGCGCTTTGTGAATGAGCAGTTCTTC.

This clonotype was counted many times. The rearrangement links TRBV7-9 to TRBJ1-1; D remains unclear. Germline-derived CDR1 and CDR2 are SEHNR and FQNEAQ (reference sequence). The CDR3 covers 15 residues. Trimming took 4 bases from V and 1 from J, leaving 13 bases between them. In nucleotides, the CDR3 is TGTGCCAGCAGCTGGGCGGTCGGTCCGAACACTGAAGCTTTCTTT. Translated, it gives CASSWAVGPNTEAFF.